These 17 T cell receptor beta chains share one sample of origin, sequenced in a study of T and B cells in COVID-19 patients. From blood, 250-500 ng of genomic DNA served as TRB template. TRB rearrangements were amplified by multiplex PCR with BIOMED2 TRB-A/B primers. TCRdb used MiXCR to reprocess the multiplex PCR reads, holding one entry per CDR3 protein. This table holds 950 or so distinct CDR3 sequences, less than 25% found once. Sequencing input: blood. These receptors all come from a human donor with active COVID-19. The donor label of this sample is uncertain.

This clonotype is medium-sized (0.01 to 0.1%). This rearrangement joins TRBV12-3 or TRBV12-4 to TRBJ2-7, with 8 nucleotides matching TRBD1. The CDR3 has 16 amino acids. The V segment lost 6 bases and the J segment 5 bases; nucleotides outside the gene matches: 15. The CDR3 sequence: CASSPRGRTGKDEQYF. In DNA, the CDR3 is TGTGCCAGCAGCCCCCGGGGGAGGACAGGGAAGGACGAGCAGTACTTC.

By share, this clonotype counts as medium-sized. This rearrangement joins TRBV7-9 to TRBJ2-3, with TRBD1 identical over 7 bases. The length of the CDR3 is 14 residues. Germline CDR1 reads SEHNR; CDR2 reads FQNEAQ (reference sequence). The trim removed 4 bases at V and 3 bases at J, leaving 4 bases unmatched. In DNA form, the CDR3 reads TGTGCCAGCAGCTCGACACAGGGGACAGATACGCAGTATTTT. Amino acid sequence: CASSSTQGTDTQYF. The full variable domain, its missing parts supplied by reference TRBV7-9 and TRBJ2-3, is DTGVSQNPRHKITKRGQNVTFRCDPISEHNRLYWYRQTLGQGPEFLTYFQNEAQLEKSRLLSDRFSAERPKGSFSTLEIQRTEQGDSAMYLCASSSTQGTDTQYFGPGTRLTVL.

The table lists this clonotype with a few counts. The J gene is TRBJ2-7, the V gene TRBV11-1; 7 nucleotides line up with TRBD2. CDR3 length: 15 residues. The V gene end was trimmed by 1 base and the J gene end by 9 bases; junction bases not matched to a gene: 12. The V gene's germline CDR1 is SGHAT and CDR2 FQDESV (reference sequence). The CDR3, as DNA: TGTGCCAGCAGCTTAGATCCGACTAGCCTGACGGTGCAGTACTTC. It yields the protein CASSLDPTSLTVQYF.

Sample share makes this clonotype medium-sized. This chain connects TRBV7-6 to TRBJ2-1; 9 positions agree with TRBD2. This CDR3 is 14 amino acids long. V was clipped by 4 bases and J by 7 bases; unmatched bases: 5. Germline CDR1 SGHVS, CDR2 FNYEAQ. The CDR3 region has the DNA TGTGCCAGCAGCTCCGGACTAGCGAGGAATGAGCAGTTCTTC. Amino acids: CASSSGLARNEQFF.

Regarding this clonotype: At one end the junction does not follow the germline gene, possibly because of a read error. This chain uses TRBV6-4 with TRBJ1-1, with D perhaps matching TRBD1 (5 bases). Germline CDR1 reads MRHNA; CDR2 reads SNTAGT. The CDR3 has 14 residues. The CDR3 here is CTSSPSGPNTEAFF. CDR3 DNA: TGTACCAGCAGCCCCTCGGGGCCGAACACTGAAGCTTTCTTT.

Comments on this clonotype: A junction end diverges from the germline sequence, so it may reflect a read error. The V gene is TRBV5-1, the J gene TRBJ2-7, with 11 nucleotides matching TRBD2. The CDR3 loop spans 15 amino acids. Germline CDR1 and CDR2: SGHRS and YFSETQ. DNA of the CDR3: TGCGCCAGGAGCTTGGCCACTAGCGGGAGCCACGAGCAGTACTTC. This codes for CARSLATSGSHEQYF.

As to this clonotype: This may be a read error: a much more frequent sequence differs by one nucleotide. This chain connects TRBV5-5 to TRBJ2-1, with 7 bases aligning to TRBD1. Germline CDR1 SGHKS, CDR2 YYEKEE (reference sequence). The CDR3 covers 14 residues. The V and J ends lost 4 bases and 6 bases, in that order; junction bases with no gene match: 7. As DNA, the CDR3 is TGTGCCAGCAGCGTCGACAGGGCGACCAATGAGCAGTTCTTC. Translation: CASSVDRATNEQFF.

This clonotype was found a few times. The CDR3 DNA reads as TGCAGTGCTGACTCATCACAGGGCCCCTATGGCTACACCTTC. Amino acid sequence: CSADSSQGPYGYTF. This chain links TRBV20-1 with TRBJ1-2; possible D gene TRBD1, 6 bases. In germline, CDR1 is DFQATT, CDR2 SNEGSKA (reference sequence). The CDR3 is 14 amino acids. The V end lost 5 bases, the J end lost 4 bases, and 17 bases lay between the germline ends.

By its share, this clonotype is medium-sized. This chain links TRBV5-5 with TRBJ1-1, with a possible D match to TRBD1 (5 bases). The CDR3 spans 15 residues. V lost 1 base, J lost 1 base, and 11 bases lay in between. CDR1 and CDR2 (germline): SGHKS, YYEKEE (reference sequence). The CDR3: CASSLYPGKNTEAFF. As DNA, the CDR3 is TGTGCCAGCAGCTTGTATCCAGGGAAGAACACTGAAGCTTTCTTT.

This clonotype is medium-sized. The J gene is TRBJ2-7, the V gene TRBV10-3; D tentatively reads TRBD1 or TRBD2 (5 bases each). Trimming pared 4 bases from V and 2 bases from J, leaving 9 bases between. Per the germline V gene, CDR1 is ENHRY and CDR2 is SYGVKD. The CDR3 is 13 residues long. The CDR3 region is CAISGGSTYEQYF. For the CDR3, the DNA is TGTGCCATCAGTGGGGGGAGCACCTACGAGCAGTACTTC.

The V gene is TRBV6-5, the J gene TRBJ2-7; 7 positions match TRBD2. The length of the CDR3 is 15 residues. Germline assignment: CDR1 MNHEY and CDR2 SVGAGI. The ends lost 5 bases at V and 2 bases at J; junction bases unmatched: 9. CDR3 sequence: CASSDRASGTYEQYF. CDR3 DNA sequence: TGTGCCAGCAGTGACCGGGCTAGCGGCACCTACGAGCAGTACTTC.

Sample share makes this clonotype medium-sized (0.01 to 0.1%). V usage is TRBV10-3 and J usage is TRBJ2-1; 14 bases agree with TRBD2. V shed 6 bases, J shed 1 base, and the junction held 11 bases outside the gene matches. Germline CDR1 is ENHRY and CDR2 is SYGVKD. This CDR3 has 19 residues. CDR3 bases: TGTGCCATCAGGAGGGGGACTAGCGGGAGTGGGGGGTCCTACAATGAGCAGTTCTTC. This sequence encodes CAIRRGTSGSGGSYNEQFF.

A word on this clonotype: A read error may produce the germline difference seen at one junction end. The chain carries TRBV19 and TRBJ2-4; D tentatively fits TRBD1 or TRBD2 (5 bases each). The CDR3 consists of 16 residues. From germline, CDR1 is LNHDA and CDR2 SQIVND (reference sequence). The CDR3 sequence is CLSSISGLLSKDTQYF. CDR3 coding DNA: TGTCTGAGTAGTATATCGGGGCTGCTTAGCAAAGATACGCAGTATTTC.

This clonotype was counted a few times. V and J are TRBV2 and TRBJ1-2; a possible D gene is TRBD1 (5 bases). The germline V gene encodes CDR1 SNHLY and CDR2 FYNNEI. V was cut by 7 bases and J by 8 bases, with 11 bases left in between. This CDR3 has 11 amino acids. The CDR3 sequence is CASTGLSGYTF. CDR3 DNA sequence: TGTGCCAGCACAGGGCTTAGCGGCTACACCTTC. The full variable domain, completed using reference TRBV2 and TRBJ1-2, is EPEVTQTPSHQVTQMGQEVILRCVPISNHLYFYWYRQILGQKVEFLVSFYNNEISEKSEIFDDQFSVERPDGSNFTLKIRSTKLEDSAMYFCASTGLSGYTFGSGTRLTVV.

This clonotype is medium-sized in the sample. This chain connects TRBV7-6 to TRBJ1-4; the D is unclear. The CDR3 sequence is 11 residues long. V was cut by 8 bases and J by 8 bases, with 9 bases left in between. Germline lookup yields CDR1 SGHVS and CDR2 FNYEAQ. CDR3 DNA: TGTGCCAGCGGAGGAGCGGAAAAACTGTTTTTT. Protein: CASGGAEKLFF.

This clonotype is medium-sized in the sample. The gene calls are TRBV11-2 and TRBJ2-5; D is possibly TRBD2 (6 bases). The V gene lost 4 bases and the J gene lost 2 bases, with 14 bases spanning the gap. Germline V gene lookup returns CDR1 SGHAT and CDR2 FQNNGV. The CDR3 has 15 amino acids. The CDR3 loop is CASSSRRTIQETQYF. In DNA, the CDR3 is TGTGCCAGCAGCTCACGCCGGACTATTCAAGAGACCCAGTACTTC.

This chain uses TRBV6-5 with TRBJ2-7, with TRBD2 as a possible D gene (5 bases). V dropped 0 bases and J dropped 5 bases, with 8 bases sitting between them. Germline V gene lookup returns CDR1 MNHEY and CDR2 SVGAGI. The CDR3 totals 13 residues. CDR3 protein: CASSYSRRHEQYF. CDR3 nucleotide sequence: TGTGCCAGCAGTTACTCCAGGAGGCACGAGCAGTACTTC.